The entry that follows covers one TCR beta chain sequence. This clone's antigen is unknown. No base qualities exist here, and no much larger clone lies one base off it. The record originates from a study of blood T cells in healthy people across ages (dated by TCRdb to 2014 to 2015). Concerning the study at large: Template switching captured roughly one uniquely barcoded TCR beta cDNA molecule per two T cells in model experiments. The study measured age-related changes in TCR beta repertoire diversity using deep sequencing normalized with unique cDNA molecular identifiers. The donors were divided into four age groups: young (average about 15 years), middle-aged (over 35), aged (about 61) and long-lived (about 84). For two donors (one aged 18 to 29 and one aged 80 or older), the study analyzed two additional independent replicas of 1 million unique cDNA reads from the same blood draw.

The roughly 42 donors, aged 6 to 90 years, were systemically healthy Caucasian individuals from Russia. Around 9.9 milliliters of peripheral blood were collected from each donor into EDTA-treated Vacutainer tubes. Ficoll-Paque density-gradient centrifugation was used to isolate PBMCs, with at least 7 million per sample. Trizol reagent was used to extract total RNA from PBMCs, with at least 6 micrograms per sample. The percentages of naive CD45RAhigh/CD27high T cells were determined by flow cytometry on a PBMC aliquot from every donor. What the research found in general, with its limitations: Observed TCR beta diversity per million T cells fell roughly linearly with age, and a significant reduction was already apparent by age around 36. Conclusive comparison of naive and antigen-experienced compartments was prevented by the profiling of bulk unsorted PBMCs. The CMV infection status of donors was not known, potentially confounding age-related changes in expanded clonotypes. Estimates of total diversity based on one million sequenced T cells were considered lower bounds and underestimates. The long-lived group showed more naive CD4+ T cells, fewer expanded clones and increased TCR diversity than the aged group, suggesting age selection. The percentage of naive T cells measured by flow cytometry correlated strongly with observed TCR beta diversity.

Library prep was done by 5' RACE. Sequencing relied on an Illumina HiSeq 2500. A second PCR of 7 to 11 cycles was run with a J-beta primer mix and a sample-barcoded 5' primer. A template-switch 5' adaptor carrying 12 random nucleotides introduced a unique molecular identifier onto each TCR beta cDNA molecule. At least 2.5 million CDR3-containing paired-end reads were obtained from each sample. The Mint cDNA synthesis kit, primed by a TRBC-specific oligonucleotide, was used to synthesize first-strand cDNA from all RNA. After uracil-DNA glycosylase treatment, a first 18-cycle PCR used universal primers M1SS and BC2_uni_R on all cDNA. Per the source publication's procedure: Normalization of each sample was performed by random selection of 1 million high-quality reads, each carrying a distinct molecular identifier. Reads sharing molecular identifiers were discarded rather than binned into consensus sequences. CDR3 identification, clonotype clustering and error correction used MiTCR with a Q25 quality threshold and the strictest error-elimination algorithm. A nonparametric unseen species model with Euler transformation was used to estimate a lower bound on total TCR beta diversity. TCRdb trimmed public reads at Q25 via fastp, called clones via MiXCR and kept in-frame beta chains. One record per CDR3 amino acid sequence lists the most common genes and DNA. These V and J calls originate from TCRdb's pipeline instead of the authors' own analysis. Across this sample there are some 800,000 distinct CDR3 sequences, with 20% to 25% seen only once. The top ten constitute roughly 3.8% of the sample.

The sample was also linked to a second study, of T cells of mothers and their children. The second study, in turn, reports: The donors were nine systemically healthy Caucasian individuals, made up of three mothers and their six children. cDNA synthesis consumed the entire amount of extracted RNA, loaded at approximately 1.6 ug RNA in each 15 ul reaction. Sample barcodes and 2-4 random nucleotides were added via the M1S primer in the second PCR. More than 9 million TCR beta CDR3 reads were obtained from each mother, and 2.5 million to 3 million reads were obtained from each child. Thymic selection similarly shapes TCR recombination output in related and unrelated pairs, with minor effect from inherited differences. Normalized repertoire overlap was always found to be slightly, but never significantly, higher in related mother-child pairs than in unrelated mother-child pairs. With a sensitivity of approximately 100 clones per million clonotypes, no persistent microchimeric T cell clones were detected. In the study, deep NGS was used to compare the TCR beta repertoires of mothers and children, and features distinguishing related mother-child pairs from unrelated individuals were sought. On average, the children were about 10 +/- 4 years old, while the mothers were approximately 40 +/- 4 years old. After adapter ligation was performed with NEBNext reagents, the libraries were sequenced on an Illumina HiSeq 2000 with 100+100 nt paired-end reads. Mother and child libraries were prepared a month apart and sequenced in separate runs to prevent cross-contamination. Each donor had between roughly 450,000 and 2,100,000 distinct TCR beta clonotypes identified. Naive TCR beta clonotypes were estimated from low-frequency clonotypes matched to each donor's FACS-determined naive share, without sorting.

The source is a boy aged 10-17 years in good health. Material for sequencing was blood.

The DNA sequence is as follows: TGTGCCAGCAGTCCCCGGGACCGACCCAACTATGGCTACACCTTC. Its protein reads: CASSPRDRPNYGYTF. The sequence links TRBV28 to TRBJ1-2; TRBD1 is a weak D gene call, 5 bases matching. Reading the germline V gene gives CDR1 MDHEN and CDR2 SYDVKM. V and J lose 5 bases and 2 bases, and a span of 15 bases separates them. The CDR3 goes from the cysteine to the phenylalanine over 15 residues. Of all the DNA, just the CDR3 is kept, 45 bases in frame from base 1.